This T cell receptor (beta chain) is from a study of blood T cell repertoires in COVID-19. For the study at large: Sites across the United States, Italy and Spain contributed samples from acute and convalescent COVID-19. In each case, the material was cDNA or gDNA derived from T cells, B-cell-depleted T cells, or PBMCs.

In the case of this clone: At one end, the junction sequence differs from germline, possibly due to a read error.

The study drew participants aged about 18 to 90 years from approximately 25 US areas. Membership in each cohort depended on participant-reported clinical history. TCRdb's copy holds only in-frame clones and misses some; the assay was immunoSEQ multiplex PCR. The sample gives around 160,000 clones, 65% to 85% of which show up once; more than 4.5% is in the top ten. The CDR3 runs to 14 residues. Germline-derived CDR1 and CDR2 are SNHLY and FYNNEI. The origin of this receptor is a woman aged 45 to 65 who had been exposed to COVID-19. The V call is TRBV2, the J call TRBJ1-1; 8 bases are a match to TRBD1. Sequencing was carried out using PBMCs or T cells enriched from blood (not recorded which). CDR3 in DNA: TGTGCCAGCAGTGCCTTAGGACAGGGACTCGAGCGGGTCTTT. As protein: CASSALGQGLERVF.